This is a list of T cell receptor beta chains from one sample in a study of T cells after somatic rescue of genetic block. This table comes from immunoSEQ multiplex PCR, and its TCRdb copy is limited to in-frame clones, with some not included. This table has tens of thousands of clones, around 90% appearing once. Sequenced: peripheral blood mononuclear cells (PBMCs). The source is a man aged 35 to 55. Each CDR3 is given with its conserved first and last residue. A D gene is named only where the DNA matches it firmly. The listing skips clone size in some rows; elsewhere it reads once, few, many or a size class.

CDR3 DNA: TGTGCCAGCAGCCAATACAGGGGTAATTCACCCCTCCACTTT
CDR3 protein: CASSQYRGNSPLHF
D gene: TRBD1
V gene: TRBV4-2
clone size: -
J gene: TRBJ1-6

CDR3 DNA: TGTGCCAGCAGCCAAGGTATGGATCAGCCCCAGCATTTT
CDR3 protein: CASSQGMDQPQHF
D gene: -
V gene: TRBV14
clone size: -
J gene: TRBJ1-5

CDR3 DNA: TGTGCCAGCAGTTTGCGCCCAAACTACAATGAGCAGTTCTTC
CDR3 protein: CASSLRPNYNEQFF
D gene: -
V gene: TRBV27
clone size: -
J gene: TRBJ2-1

CDR3 DNA: TGTGCCTGGAGTGTCACTGGAAACACCATATATTTT
CDR3 protein: CAWSVTGNTIYF
D gene: -
V gene: TRBV30
clone size: -
J gene: TRBJ1-3

CDR3 DNA: TGTGCCAGCAGCTTTGACAGGGGGACCTACGAGCAGTACTTC
CDR3 protein: CASSFDRGTYEQYF
D gene: TRBD1
V gene: TRBV7-9
clone size: once
J gene: TRBJ2-7

CDR3 DNA: TGTGCCAGCAGTGAAGGGGCGGTCAGGAATGAGCAGTTCTTC
CDR3 protein: CASSEGAVRNEQFF
D gene: -
V gene: TRBV2
clone size: once
J gene: TRBJ2-1

CDR3 DNA: TGTGCCAGCAGCTTAAACGTCGGGGAGCTGTTTTTT
CDR3 protein: CASSLNVGELFF
D gene: -
V gene: TRBV7-9
clone size: -
J gene: TRBJ2-2

CDR3 DNA: TGTGCCAGTAGTGGGGGGACAGGTAATAAGAATCAGCCCCAGCATTTT
CDR3 protein: CASSGGTGNKNQPQHF
D gene: TRBD1
V gene: TRBV19
clone size: -
J gene: TRBJ1-5

CDR3 DNA: TGTGCCAGCTCACCACCTGTGACTAGGCGTGAGCAGTTCTTC
CDR3 protein: CASSPPVTRREQFF
D gene: -
V gene: TRBV18
clone size: -
J gene: TRBJ2-1

CDR3 DNA: TGCGCCAGCCGCACTGGACTTAGCACAGATACGCAGTATTTT
CDR3 protein: CASRTGLSTDTQYF
D gene: -
V gene: TRBV10-2
clone size: -
J gene: TRBJ2-3

CDR3 DNA: TGTGCCAGCAGCCGAGGGACTAGCGACGGGGAGCAGTTCTTC
CDR3 protein: CASSRGTSDGEQFF
D gene: TRBD2
V gene: TRBV6-7
clone size: -
J gene: TRBJ2-1

CDR3 DNA: TGCGCCAGCAGCCAGGGACAGGGGATTGTCTATGGCTACACCTTC
CDR3 protein: CASSQGQGIVYGYTF
D gene: TRBD1
V gene: TRBV4-3
clone size: -
J gene: TRBJ1-2

CDR3 DNA: TGTGCCAGCAGCTTTAATAGGGTCACTGAAGCTTTCTTT
CDR3 protein: CASSFNRVTEAFF
D gene: -
V gene: TRBV5-4
clone size: -
J gene: TRBJ1-1

CDR3 DNA: TGTGCCAGCAGTAGGCGGGAGGGCCGGGAGACCCAGTACTTC
CDR3 protein: CASSRREGRETQYF
D gene: TRBD2
V gene: TRBV2
clone size: -
J gene: TRBJ2-5

CDR3 DNA: TGTGCCAGCAGCCTGACCGATCCAGGGTATGGCACCGGGGAGCTGTTTTTT
CDR3 protein: CASSLTDPGYGTGELFF
D gene: -
V gene: TRBV7-8
clone size: -
J gene: TRBJ2-2

CDR3 DNA: TGTGCCAGCAGTGAACAGGGGGCCGGCGAGCAGTACTTC
CDR3 protein: CASSEQGAGEQYF
D gene: TRBD1
V gene: TRBV6-1
clone size: -
J gene: TRBJ2-7

CDR3 DNA: TGTGCCAGCAGCTTAGGCACGGGGGCCTCTGGAAACACCATATATTTT
CDR3 protein: CASSLGTGASGNTIYF
D gene: -
V gene: TRBV7-6
clone size: -
J gene: TRBJ1-3

CDR3 DNA: TGTGCCAGTAGACAGGGACAAAGCTCCTATAATTCACCCCTCCACTTT
CDR3 protein: CASRQGQSSYNSPLHF
D gene: -
V gene: TRBV19
clone size: -
J gene: TRBJ1-6

CDR3 DNA: TGCGCCAGCAGCTTGGAGGGCGGGGTAGAAGAGACCCAGTACTTC
CDR3 protein: CASSLEGGVEETQYF
D gene: -
V gene: TRBV5-1
clone size: -
J gene: TRBJ2-5

CDR3 DNA: TGTGCCAGCAGCTTAGGTCCTGGGGCCCTTTCCTACTTC
CDR3 protein: CASSLGPGALSYF
D gene: -
V gene: TRBV7-8
clone size: -
J gene: TRBJ2-7

CDR3 DNA: TGTGCCAGCAGTCGACAAGACAATTCACCCCTCCACTTT
CDR3 protein: CASSRQDNSPLHF
D gene: -
V gene: TRBV6-5
clone size: -
J gene: TRBJ1-6

CDR3 DNA: TGTGCCAGCAGCTTAGCCCTAGCGGGAGGCGGTGAGCAGTTCTTC
CDR3 protein: CASSLALAGGGEQFF
D gene: TRBD2
V gene: TRBV7-8
clone size: -
J gene: TRBJ2-1

CDR3 DNA: TGTGCCAGCTCCTCCCCCGGAAACAATCAGCCCCAGCATTTT
CDR3 protein: CASSSPGNNQPQHF
D gene: -
V gene: TRBV6-6
clone size: -
J gene: TRBJ1-5

CDR3 DNA: TGTGCCTGGAGGACAGGGAGTGGCGCCGGGGAGCTGTTTTTT
CDR3 protein: CAWRTGSGAGELFF
D gene: TRBD1
V gene: TRBV30
clone size: -
J gene: TRBJ2-2

CDR3 DNA: TGTGCCAGCAGCAATGGTGGGACAGGGGGTAAGCCCCAGCATTTT
CDR3 protein: CASSNGGTGGKPQHF
D gene: TRBD1
V gene: TRBV28
clone size: -
J gene: TRBJ1-5

CDR3 DNA: TGTGCCAGCAGGGGGGACAGGGGAGGCTCCTATAATTCACCCCTCCACTTT
CDR3 protein: CASRGDRGGSYNSPLHF
D gene: TRBD1
V gene: TRBV2
clone size: -
J gene: TRBJ1-6

CDR3 DNA: TGTGCCAGTGGGGAGGGGGGCGGCGAGACCCAGTACTTC
CDR3 protein: CASGEGGGETQYF
D gene: -
V gene: TRBV19
clone size: -
J gene: TRBJ2-5

CDR3 DNA: TGTGCCAGCAGTCCTATTCGGACCTACTCTGGGGAGACCCAGTACTTC
CDR3 protein: CASSPIRTYSGETQYF
D gene: -
V gene: TRBV27
clone size: -
J gene: TRBJ2-5

CDR3 DNA: TGTGCCAGCAGTGTTCGGACTAGCGGGAGCGATGAGCAGTTCTTC
CDR3 protein: CASSVRTSGSDEQFF
D gene: TRBD2
V gene: TRBV25-1
clone size: once
J gene: TRBJ2-1

CDR3 DNA: TGTGCCAGCAGGGCGGGCAGGCTAACCGACAATGAGCAGTTCTTC
CDR3 protein: CASRAGRLTDNEQFF
D gene: -
V gene: TRBV6-1
clone size: -
J gene: TRBJ2-1

CDR3 DNA: TGCGCCAGCGCAGTGACTAGCGGTAGCACAGATACGCAGTATTTT
CDR3 protein: CASAVTSGSTDTQYF
D gene: TRBD2
V gene: TRBV10-2
clone size: -
J gene: TRBJ2-3

CDR3 DNA: TGTGCCAGCAGTGAAGCGAGAGTGTGGGGGACATACAATGAGCAGTTCTTC
CDR3 protein: CASSEARVWGTYNEQFF
D gene: -
V gene: TRBV6-1
clone size: -
J gene: TRBJ2-1

CDR3 DNA: TGTGCCTGGAGGCGTAGCGGGGGGGGGACCCAGTACTTC
CDR3 protein: CAWRRSGGGTQYF
D gene: TRBD2
V gene: TRBV30
clone size: -
J gene: TRBJ2-5

CDR3 DNA: TGTGCCAGCAGCCCTGGGCCCTACGAGCAGTACTTC
CDR3 protein: CASSPGPYEQYF
D gene: -
V gene: TRBV2
clone size: -
J gene: TRBJ2-7

CDR3 DNA: TGCGCCAGCAGCCAAGTGCTGGGGGCAACAGAGACCCAGTACTTC
CDR3 protein: CASSQVLGATETQYF
D gene: -
V gene: TRBV4-1
clone size: -
J gene: TRBJ2-5

CDR3 DNA: TGTGCCATTCGGGACACCAGAAACTATGGCTACACCTTC
CDR3 protein: CAIRDTRNYGYTF
D gene: -
V gene: TRBV10-3
clone size: -
J gene: TRBJ1-2

CDR3 DNA: TGTGCCAGCAGTGAATTCGGACAGACCTTTATATCTCCGGCGAGTGCAGGGGAGACCCAGTACTTC
CDR3 protein: CASSEFGQTFISPASAGETQYF
D gene: -
V gene: TRBV6-1
clone size: -
J gene: TRBJ2-5

CDR3 DNA: TGTGCCAGCAGTTCAAGGGGTCCGGAGAGAGAGACCCAGTACTTC
CDR3 protein: CASSSRGPERETQYF
D gene: -
V gene: TRBV27
clone size: -
J gene: TRBJ2-5